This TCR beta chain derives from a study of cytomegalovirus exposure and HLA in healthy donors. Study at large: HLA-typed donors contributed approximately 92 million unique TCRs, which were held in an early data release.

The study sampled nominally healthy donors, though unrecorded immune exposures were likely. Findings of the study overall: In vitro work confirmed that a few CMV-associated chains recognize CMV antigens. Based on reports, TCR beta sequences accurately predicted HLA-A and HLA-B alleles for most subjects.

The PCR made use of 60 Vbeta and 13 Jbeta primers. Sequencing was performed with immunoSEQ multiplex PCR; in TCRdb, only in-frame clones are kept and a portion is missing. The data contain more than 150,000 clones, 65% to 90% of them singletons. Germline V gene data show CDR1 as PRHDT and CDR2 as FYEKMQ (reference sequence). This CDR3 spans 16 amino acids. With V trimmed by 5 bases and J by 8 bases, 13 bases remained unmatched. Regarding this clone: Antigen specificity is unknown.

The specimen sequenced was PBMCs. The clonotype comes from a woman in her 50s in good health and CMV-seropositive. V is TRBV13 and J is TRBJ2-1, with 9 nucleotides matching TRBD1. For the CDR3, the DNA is TGTGCCAGCAGCGACCCCCGGGACAGGGTTCCCCATGAGCAGTTCTTC. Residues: CASSDPRDRVPHEQFF.